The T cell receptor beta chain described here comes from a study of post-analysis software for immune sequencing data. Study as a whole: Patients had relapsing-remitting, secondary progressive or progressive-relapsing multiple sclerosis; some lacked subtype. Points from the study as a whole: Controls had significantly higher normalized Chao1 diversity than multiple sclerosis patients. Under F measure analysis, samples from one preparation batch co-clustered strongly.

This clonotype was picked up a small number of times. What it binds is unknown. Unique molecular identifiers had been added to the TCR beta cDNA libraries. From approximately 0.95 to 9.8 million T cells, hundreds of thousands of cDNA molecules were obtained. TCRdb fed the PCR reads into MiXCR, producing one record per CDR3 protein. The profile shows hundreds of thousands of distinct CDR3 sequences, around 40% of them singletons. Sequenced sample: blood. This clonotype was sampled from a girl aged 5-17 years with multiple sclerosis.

CDR3 DNA: TGTGCCTGCGAGAGGAACACTGAAGCTTTCTTT. It translates to CACERNTEAFF. J is TRBJ1-1 and V is TRBV30, with D unclear. Germline lookup yields CDR1 GTSNPN and CDR2 SVGIG (reference sequence). V lost 6 bases and J lost 1, with 6 bases in between. The length of the CDR3 is 11 residues.